One and the same sample provided the 9 T cell receptor beta chains below, sequenced in a study of type 1 regulatory T cells. TCRdb independently ran MiXCR on the reads; one entry per CDR3 protein. The sample records 80,000 to 100,000 distinct CDR3 sequences, roughly 31% being singletons. Sequencing was performed on CD4+ T cells, either the whole sample or a sorted fraction (not recorded which). These receptor sequences come from a human donor in good health.

The CDR3 is CSARAPPGLETQYF. Here the CDR3 DNA reads TGCAGTGCTAGAGCGCCGCCAGGGCTGGAGACCCAGTACTTC. This chain connects TRBV20-1 to TRBJ2-5; D may be TRBD1 (5 bases). This CDR3 contains 14 residues. The germline CDR1 and CDR2 sequences are DFQATT and SNEGSKA (reference sequence). Trimming took off 1 base at V and 5 bases at J, with 14 bases between the two ends.

This clonotype has only a few counts. V gene TRBV2 combines with J gene TRBJ2-7; tentatively, D is TRBD1 (7 bases). CDR3 length equals 18 residues. The ends were cut back, 6 bases at V and 0 bases at J, with 24 bases in the middle. Germline-derived CDR1 and CDR2 are SNHLY and FYNNEI. The CDR3 sequence: CASRVGGGKGGPSYEQYF. CDR3 sequence (DNA): TGTGCCAGCAGGGTAGGAGGGGGCAAGGGAGGCCCCTCCTACGAGCAGTACTTC.

This clonotype was counted a few times. J is TRBJ2-1 and V is TRBV7-2; D is uncertain. V gave up 5 bases and J gave up 9 bases, with 20 bases separating them. CDR1 is SGHTA and CDR2 is FQGNSA in the germline V gene. This CDR3 comprises 15 residues. CDR3 in DNA: TGTGCCAGCAGCCCCAACTCGCCGCTAGGTCCTGAGCAGTTCTTC. Residues: CASSPNSPLGPEQFF.

The rearrangement links TRBV18 to TRBJ1-2, with D perhaps matching TRBD1 (6 bases). The V end lost 6 bases, the J end lost 1 base, and 27 bases lay between the germline ends. From germline, CDR1 is KGHSH and CDR2 LQKENI. The CDR3 is 19 residues long. The CDR3 here is CASSHRGAGPTGDNYGYTF. CDR3 coding DNA: TGTGCCAGCTCCCACCGGGGGGCAGGGCCCACCGGAGATAACTATGGCTACACCTTC.

This chain uses TRBV11-2 with TRBJ2-2; 7 bases fit TRBD1. Unmatched junction bases numbered 6, after V lost 1 base and J lost 4 bases. The CDR3 loop spans 16 amino acids. Looked up from germline, CDR1 is SGHAT and CDR2 is FQNNGV. CDR3 in DNA: TGTGCCAGCAGCTTAGCCCCGGGACAGAGCACCGGGGAGCTGTTTTTT. Protein: CASSLAPGQSTGELFF.

This chain links TRBV12-3 or TRBV12-4 with TRBJ1-6, with D hard to call. With 4 bases removed from V and 10 bases from J, the gap between germline ends came to 20 bases. The CDR3 consists of 16 residues. The CDR3 DNA is TGTGCCAGCAGTTCTGGAGGTTCCGCGGAGGAATCACCCCTCCACTTT. The encoded protein is CASSSGGSAEESPLHF.

The chain carries TRBV18 and TRBJ2-4; 10 bases match TRBD2. CDR3 length: 14 residues. Per germline, CDR1 KGHSH and CDR2 LQKENI. The trim removed 4 bases at V and 7 bases at J, leaving 4 bases unmatched. CDR3 sequence (DNA): TGTGCCAGCTCACTTACGGGACTAGCGAACATTCAGTACTTC. Protein: CASSLTGLANIQYF.

This clonotype was counted only a few times. This chain links TRBV7-9 with TRBJ2-7; TRBD1 or TRBD2 may be the D gene (5 bases each). Germline V gives CDR1 SEHNR, CDR2 FQNEAQ (reference sequence). V gave up 1 base and J gave up 5 bases, with 6 bases separating them. The CDR3 sequence is 12 residues long. The CDR3 DNA reads TGTGCCAGCAGCTTAGGAGGGGACGAGCAGTACTTC. The encoded protein is CASSLGGDEQYF.

This clonotype showed up just a few times. The chain carries TRBV12-3 or TRBV12-4 and TRBJ2-2, with D unclear. Trimming took 7 bases from V and 5 from J, leaving 5 bases between them. The CDR3 spans 11 residues. The CDR3 DNA follows: TGTGCCAGCATCGAGACCGGGGAGCTGTTTTTT. This gives the protein CASIETGELFF.